A single T cell receptor beta chain is shown here with its context. The antigen remains unidentified. The CDR3 runs to 14 residues. The data were taken from a study of T cells expressing NK-cell markers. The wider study: It was sorted CD3+CD56+NKG2C+, CD3+CD56+NKG2C- and CD3+CD56-NKG2C+ T cells that supplied the TCR beta repertoires. General study findings and limits: Expanded clones of NKG2C+ T cells had an unclear HCMV specificity. NKG2C+ dominant clonotypes from over five donors made up roughly 1.0-8% of CD8+ T cells.

Reanalyzing the 5' RACE reads, TCRdb keeps one entry per CDR3 protein, without DNA. Its clone listing holds 350,000 to 400,000 distinct CDR3 sequences. Source material: blood T cells: a sorted CD56 or NKG2C T cell subset, CD4+ or CD8+ T cells, or bulk PBMC T cells (not recorded which). The rearrangement uses TRBV12-3 or TRBV12-4 and TRBJ2-1; TCRdb proposes TRBD1, but this gene call is untestable without DNA. This receptor was obtained from a woman between 50 and 59 years old in good health. The CDR3 loop reads CASSFGRTNNEQFF.